This T cell receptor beta chain was identified in a study of blood T cell repertoires in COVID-19. Sequencing was performed with immunoSEQ multiplex PCR; in TCRdb, only in-frame clones are kept and a portion is missing. Of approximately 150,000 clones listed, roughly 88% were seen once; the top ten hold about 2%. The germline gives CDR1 KGHDR, CDR2 SFDVKD. V lost 5 bases and J 11 bases, leaving 14 bases between the germline ends. The CDR3 is 12 residues long. This rearrangement joins TRBV24-1 to TRBJ1-1; perhaps TRBD1 as D (6 bases). Sequencing used peripheral blood. The receptor was isolated from a man aged 65 to 85 with acute or convalescent COVID-19. CDR3: CATSASGQKAFF. CDR3 bases: TGTGCCACCAGTGCATCGGGACAAAAGGCTTTCTTT.